A single sample is the source of the 28 T cell receptor beta chains below, sequenced in a study of OX40 agonist ivuxolimab in advanced cancers. Method: immunoSEQ multiplex PCR; TCRdb's copy keeps in-frame clones and lacks some. The sample has around 67,000 clones, under 90% seen once. Sequencing was performed on CD4+ or CD8+ T cells sorted from blood, taken in a trial of the OX40 agonist ivuxolimab. These receptors were taken from an adult with an advanced solid tumor such as melanoma, head and neck, liver or kidney cancer.

This clone was observed a few times. The chain has TRBV4-3 and TRBJ2-7; 16 bases are a match to TRBD2. The V gene end was trimmed by 2 bases and the J gene end by 1 base; junction bases not matched to a gene: 2. The CDR3 sequence is 17 residues long. Germline CDR1 LGHNA, CDR2 YSLEER. This CDR3 is CASSQWGLAGGSYEQYF. For the CDR3, the DNA is TGCGCCAGCAGCCAATGGGGACTAGCGGGAGGGTCCTACGAGCAGTACTTC.

The CDR3 nucleotides are TGTGCCAGCAGCTTGAGAGGGGCCCTAAACACTGAAGCTTTCTTT. As protein: CASSLRGALNTEAFF. This chain joins TRBV7-3 and TRBJ1-1, with TRBD1 as a possible D gene (5 bases). Germline CDR1 and CDR2: SGHTA and FQGTGA. This CDR3 spans 15 amino acids. The germline V and J ends were trimmed by 3 bases and 2 bases, with 13 bases remaining between them. Full variable domain (rest looked up from reference TRBV7-3 and TRBJ1-1): GAGVSQTPSNKVTEKGKYVELRCDPISGHTALYWYRQSLGQGPEFLIYFQGTGAADDSGLPNDRFFAVRPEGSVSTLKIQRTERGDSAVYLCASSLRGALNTEAFFGQGTRLTVV.

The chain uses TRBV4-3 and TRBJ2-1; D remains unclear. The CDR3 contains 11 residues. The germline V gene encodes CDR1 LGHNA and CDR2 YSLEER. The V gene lost 3 bases and the J gene lost 14 bases, with 11 bases spanning the gap. The CDR3: CASSQGPKKFF. The CDR3 nucleotides are TGCGCCAGCAGCCAGGGCCCAAAGAAGTTCTTC.

The gene calls are TRBV6-5 and TRBJ1-3, with a possible D match to TRBD1 (6 bases). Germline-derived CDR1 and CDR2 are MNHEY and SVGAGI. Between the trimmed V and J ends, which lost 5 bases and 3 bases, there was a span of 11 bases. The CDR3 is made up of 14 amino acids. The CDR3 is CASSLLGHGNTIYF. DNA of the CDR3: TGTGCCAGCAGTCTTTTGGGACATGGAAACACCATATATTTT.

The chain employs TRBV4-2 and TRBJ1-2; 7 bases are shared with TRBD1. The CDR3 spans 14 residues. The germline gives CDR1 LGHNA, CDR2 YNFKEQ. Unmatched junction bases numbered 10, after V lost 4 bases and J lost 8 bases. The CDR3 DNA follows: TGTGCCAGCAGCCCCGGGGACAGTCCCACGGGCTACACCTTC. Its translation: CASSPGDSPTGYTF.

This chain links TRBV5-1 with TRBJ2-7, with a possible D match to TRBD1 (5 bases). This CDR3 is 14 amino acids long. The V end lost 4 bases, the J end lost 0 bases, and 11 bases lay between the germline ends. Germline V CDR1 and CDR2: SGHRS, YFSETQ. The CDR3 loop reads CASSPRDSSYEQYF. CDR3 in DNA: TGCGCCAGCAGCCCCCGTGACAGCTCCTACGAGCAGTACTTC. Using reference TRBV5-1 and TRBJ2-7 for the parts outside the CDR3, the full variable domain is KAGVTQTPRYLIKTRGQQVTLSCSPISGHRSVSWYQQTPGQGLQFLFEYFSETQRNKGNFPGRFSGRQFSNSRSEMNVSTLELGDSALYLCASSPRDSSYEQYFGPGTRLTVT.

The rearrangement links TRBV5-4 to TRBJ2-7; tentative D call: TRBD1 (6 bases). V dropped 5 bases and J dropped 0 bases, with 12 bases sitting between them. The CDR3 spans 14 residues. The germline V gene encodes CDR1 SGHNT and CDR2 YYREEE (reference sequence). CDR3 DNA: TGTGCCAGCAGTTCCCGAGGGGGCTCCTACGAGCAGTACTTC. This gives the protein CASSSRGGSYEQYF.

The rearrangement uses TRBV7-2 and TRBJ1-2, with 10 bases that match TRBD1. J was trimmed by 7 bases and V by 5 bases; bases with no gene match: 7. The germline V gene encodes CDR1 SGHTA and CDR2 FQGNSA. The CDR3 consists of 14 residues. DNA of the CDR3: TGTGCCAGCAGCGTAGACAGGGGGCGGAGTGGCTACACCTTC. This gives the protein CASSVDRGRSGYTF. The full variable domain, its missing parts supplied by reference TRBV7-2 and TRBJ1-2, is GAGVSQSPSNKVTEKGKDVELRCDPISGHTALYWYRQSLGQGLEFLIYFQGNSAPDKSGLPSDRFSAERTGGSVSTLTIQRTQQEDSAVYLCASSVDRGRSGYTFGSGTRLTVV.

The CDR3 loop is CASSVADTGNTIYF. The CDR3 nucleotides read TGTGCCAGCAGTGTCGCCGATACGGGAAACACCATATATTTT. The V call is TRBV6-1, the J call TRBJ1-3; D gene ambiguous. Per germline, CDR1 MNHNS and CDR2 SASEGT. CDR3 length: 14 amino acids. Trimming left V 4 bases short and J 4 bases short, with 11 bases between.

This chain uses TRBV4-3 with TRBJ1-1; no clear D. Germline V gene sequence: CDR1 LGHNA, CDR2 YSLEER. The ends were cut back, 2 bases at V and 7 bases at J, with 11 bases in the middle. The CDR3 runs 13 residues. The CDR3 sequence is CASSQYSTDEAFF. CDR3 DNA: TGCGCCAGCAGCCAATATTCGACGGATGAAGCTTTCTTT.

The chain uses TRBV7-2 and TRBJ2-7; no reliable D call. Germline lookup yields CDR1 SGHTA and CDR2 FQGNSA. V shed 4 bases and J shed 1 base, with 14 bases lying between them. The CDR3 consists of 15 residues. Here the CDR3 DNA reads TGTGCCAGCAGCTCCCGGTCAGGCCGTTCCTACGAGCAGTACTTC. Translated, it gives CASSSRSGRSYEQYF. The variable domain in full, with the rest retrieved from reference TRBV7-2 and TRBJ2-7, is GAGVSQSPSNKVTEKGKDVELRCDPISGHTALYWYRQSLGQGLEFLIYFQGNSAPDKSGLPSDRFSAERTGGSVSTLTIQRTQQEDSAVYLCASSSRSGRSYEQYFGPGTRLTVT.

The DNA of the CDR3 is TGTGCCAGTAGTACTAGCGGGAGGGTGGGGACCGGGGAGCTGTTTTTT. Translated, it gives CASSTSGRVGTGELFF. V gene TRBV19 combines with J gene TRBJ2-2, with 12 nucleotides matching TRBD2. Per germline, CDR1 LNHDA and CDR2 SQIVND (reference sequence). Trimming took 4 bases from V and 5 from J; bases not matched to a gene: 5. CDR3 length: 16 residues.

J is TRBJ1-6 and V is TRBV6-5; D is unclear. Germline CDR1 MNHEY, CDR2 SVGAGI. The CDR3 sequence is 12 residues long. Deletions cut 6 bases from V and 9 bases from J, with 9 bases between. The CDR3 nucleotides read TGTGCCAGCAGCTTTGGAATTTCACCCCTCCACTTT. Amino acids: CASSFGISPLHF.

V and J are TRBV11-2 and TRBJ2-5, with a possible D match to TRBD2 (5 bases). The DNA matches TRBJ2-7 better at its end, which makes the J call doubtful. Germline V gene data show CDR1 as SGHAT and CDR2 as FQNNGV. The CDR3 runs to 18 residues. CDR3 DNA sequence: TGTGCCAGCAGCCCAATAAGAAGGGCTGGGAGTGAAACCTACGAGCAGTACTTC. Its protein product is CASSPIRRAGSETYEQYF.

J is TRBJ2-1 and V is TRBV27; D may be TRBD1 (6 bases). From germline, CDR1 is MNHEY and CDR2 SMNVEV (reference sequence). Trimming removed 8 bases from V and 4 bases from J, with 18 bases in between. The CDR3 length is 15 residues. The CDR3 DNA is TGTGCCAGCCAATCACCGGGACACCAATACAATGAGCAGTTCTTC. Protein: CASQSPGHQYNEQFF.

The chain uses TRBV4-1 and TRBJ1-3; the D is unclear. This CDR3 has 19 amino acids. Germline assignment: CDR1 MGHRA and CDR2 YSYEKL. Trimming left V 2 bases short and J 4 bases short, with 24 bases between. In nucleotides, the CDR3 is TGCGCCAGCAGCCAATTAGGGCTCCGAGACCCGGGAGCAGGAAACACCATATATTTT. As protein: CASSQLGLRDPGAGNTIYF.

V gene TRBV5-4 combines with J gene TRBJ2-3; tentatively, D is TRBD1 or TRBD2 (6 bases each). CDR3 length: 17 amino acids. Between the trimmed V and J ends, which lost 0 bases and 1 base, there was a span of 15 bases. CDR1 and CDR2 from the germline V gene are SGHNT and YYREEE (reference sequence). The CDR3: CASSLASGGGGTDTQYF. For the CDR3, the DNA is TGTGCCAGCAGCTTGGCGAGTGGAGGGGGTGGCACAGATACGCAGTATTTT.

J is TRBJ1-5 and V is TRBV4-3, with 10 bases fitting TRBD1. With V trimmed by 4 bases and J by 4 bases, 13 bases remained unmatched. Germline V gene sequence: CDR1 LGHNA, CDR2 YSLEER. The CDR3 loop spans 18 amino acids. The CDR3 loop is CASSPGPGTGVGNQPQHF. In DNA, the CDR3 is TGCGCCAGCAGCCCGGGTCCCGGGACAGGGGTTGGAAATCAGCCCCAGCATTTT.

The chain combines TRBV6-6 with TRBJ1-1, with D hard to call. Germline assignment: CDR1 MNHNY and CDR2 SVGAGI (reference sequence). Trimming removed 0 bases from V and 8 bases from J, with 16 bases in between. CDR3 length: 15 residues. The CDR3 reads CASSYSIVGNAEAFF. In DNA form, the CDR3 reads TGTGCCAGCAGTTACTCGATAGTAGGGAATGCCGAAGCTTTCTTT.

This sequence joins TRBV30 and TRBJ2-7, with 8 bases fitting TRBD2. The CDR3 runs to 13 residues. Germline loops: CDR1 GTSNPN, CDR2 SVGIG (reference sequence). Trimming at V came to 2 bases and at J to 6 bases, leaving 6 bases not matched to a gene. CDR3 in amino acids: CAWSNGRAGEQYF. The CDR3 DNA sequence: TGTGCCTGGAGTAACGGGAGGGCCGGCGAGCAGTACTTC.

V is TRBV11-3 and J is TRBJ2-1, with 10 nucleotides matching TRBD2. This CDR3 has 15 residues. The germline gives CDR1 SGHNT, CDR2 YENEEA. With V trimmed by 5 bases and J by 4 bases, 5 bases remained unmatched. This CDR3 is CASSHSGRSYNEQFF. The CDR3 DNA reads TGTGCCAGCAGCCATAGCGGGAGGTCATACAATGAGCAGTTCTTC.

The V call is TRBV6-1, the J call TRBJ2-6; D call uncertain. Between the trimmed V and J ends, which lost 7 bases and 0 bases, there was a span of 10 bases. Looked up from germline, CDR1 is MNHNS and CDR2 is SASEGT. The CDR3 covers 15 residues. The CDR3 nucleotides read TGTGCCAGCAACCCAGGTAACTCTGGGGCCAACGTCCTGACTTTC. Protein sequence: CASNPGNSGANVLTF.

The chain uses TRBV30 and TRBJ1-2; no definite D call. Germline CDR1 is GTSNPN and CDR2 is SVGIG (reference sequence). The V end was cut by 0 bases, the J end by 1 base, with 6 bases between. This CDR3 is 13 amino acids long. CDR3 nucleotides: TGTGCCTGGAGTGTACAACTTAACTATGGCTACACCTTC. The encoded protein is CAWSVQLNYGYTF.

The chain carries TRBV6-1 and TRBJ1-1; perhaps TRBD1 as D (6 bases). With 6 bases removed from V and 1 base from J, the gap between germline ends came to 9 bases. This CDR3 is built from 13 residues. Germline lookup yields CDR1 MNHNS and CDR2 SASEGT. CDR3 sequence: CASRETGNTEAFF. The CDR3, as DNA: TGTGCCAGCAGAGAGACAGGGAACACTGAAGCTTTCTTT.

The V and J genes are TRBV18 and TRBJ1-3; no clear D gene. Between the trimmed V and J ends, which lost 2 bases and 0 bases, there was a span of 14 bases. Per germline, CDR1 KGHSH and CDR2 LQKENI. The CDR3 is made up of 17 amino acids. CDR3 DNA: TGTGCCAGCTCACCATTAGGGAGCACCAGCTCTGGAAACACCATATATTTT. Its protein product is CASSPLGSTSSGNTIYF.

The chain employs TRBV11-1 and TRBJ2-7; 7 positions agree with TRBD1. This CDR3 region has 12 residues. In germline, CDR1 is SGHAT, CDR2 FQDESV (reference sequence). After removal of 7 bases from V and 2 bases from J, the junction contained 2 bases not matched to a gene. The CDR3 loop is CASTGGPYEQYF. The CDR3 region has the DNA TGTGCCAGCACAGGGGGTCCCTACGAGCAGTACTTC.

The V call is TRBV4-3, the J call TRBJ2-7, with 10 bases aligning to TRBD1. This CDR3 is 14 amino acids long. Germline V gene lookup returns CDR1 LGHNA and CDR2 YSLEER. Trimming removed 5 bases from V and 3 bases from J; junction bases left unmatched: 4. Here the CDR3 reads CASSDRTGGYEQYF. DNA of the CDR3: TGCGCCAGCAGCGACCGGACAGGGGGCTACGAGCAGTACTTC.

The chain employs TRBV6-5 and TRBJ2-7; 7 bases map to TRBD1. Germline CDR1 and CDR2: MNHEY and SVGAGI. The length of the CDR3 is 14 residues. V dropped 10 bases and J dropped 0; count of bases not matched to a gene: 9. CDR3 residues: CAKTFGTASYEQYF. The CDR3, as DNA: TGTGCCAAGACATTCGGGACAGCCTCCTACGAGCAGTACTTC.